This T cell receptor (beta chain) came from a study of identical twins. Whole-study findings and limits: Cord blood beta clonotypes that were abundant carried fewer insertions, and memory repertoires showed no such trend. Within monozygotic twins, out-of-frame TCR alpha sharing was underestimated by the models.

This clonotype came up many times. Its antigen remains unidentified. From the 5' RACE reads, TCRdb called clonotypes with MiXCR, one entry per CDR3 protein. The table includes fewer than 500,000 distinct CDR3 sequences, more than 20% detected once. These same records also appear under a second study, on T cells expressing NK-cell markers. That publication notes: NKG2C+ dominant clonotype frequencies in six or seven donors were about 1.0-7.5% of CD8+ T cells. Also leading the CD3+CD56-NKG2C+ fraction in a handful of donors were these clonotypes.

Sequencing was performed on CD4+ T cells sorted from blood. The clonotype originates from a woman in her late teens or twenties in good health.

The chain's CDR3 is CASSIQGSGANVLTF. The DNA for the CDR3 is TGTGCCAGCAGTATACAGGGTTCTGGGGCCAACGTCCTGACTTTC. The chain recombines TRBV12-3 or TRBV12-4 with TRBJ2-6; possibly TRBD1 for D (6 bases). Trimming pared 5 bases from V and 1 base from J, leaving 9 bases between. The CDR3 is 15 amino acids.